The text below deals with one T cell receptor (beta chain). Authors' analysis steps: Counts of nucleated cells, estimated from reference gene primer amplification, were obtained. The protocol was immunoSEQ multiplex PCR, while the TCRdb copy is restricted to in-frame clones and leaves out a portion. The DNA was the basis for D and trimming; V, J and clone size are from that table. Of 40,000 to 55,000 clones in the sample, 82% were seen once. These data are taken from a study of blood T cell repertoires in COVID-19. The overall study: Samples representing acute and convalescent COVID-19 were sourced from the United States, Italy and Spain. PBMCs, B-cell-depleted T cells, or T cells were the source of the cDNA or gDNA that made up the material.

CDR1 MDHEN and CDR2 SYDVKM come from the germline V gene. The CDR3 spans 16 residues. The germline V and J ends were trimmed by 7 bases and 6 bases, with 22 bases remaining between them. The source of this sequence is a woman in her 70s with acute or convalescent COVID-19. The sample comprised peripheral blood. J is TRBJ1-5 and V is TRBV28; a possible D gene is TRBD1 (5 bases). CDR3 residues: CASTQIRDSTGQPQHF. CDR3 nucleotides: TGTGCCAGCACCCAGATAAGGGACTCCACGGGTCAGCCCCAGCATTTT.